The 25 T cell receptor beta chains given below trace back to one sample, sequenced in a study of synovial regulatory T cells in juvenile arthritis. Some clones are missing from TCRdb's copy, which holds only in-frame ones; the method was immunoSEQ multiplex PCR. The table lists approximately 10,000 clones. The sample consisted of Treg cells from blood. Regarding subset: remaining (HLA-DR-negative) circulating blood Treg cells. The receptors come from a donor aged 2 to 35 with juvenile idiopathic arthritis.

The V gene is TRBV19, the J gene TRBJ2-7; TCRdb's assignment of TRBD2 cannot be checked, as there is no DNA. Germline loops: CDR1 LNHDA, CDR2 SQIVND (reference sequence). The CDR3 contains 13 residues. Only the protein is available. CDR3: CASSIFVPGEQYF. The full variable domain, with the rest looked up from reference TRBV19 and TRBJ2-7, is DGGITQSPKYLFRKEGQNVTLSCEQNLNHDAMYWYRQDPGQGLRLIYYSQIVNDFQKGDIAEGYSVSREKKESFPLTVTSAQKNPTAFYLCASSIFVPGEQYFGPGTRLTVT.

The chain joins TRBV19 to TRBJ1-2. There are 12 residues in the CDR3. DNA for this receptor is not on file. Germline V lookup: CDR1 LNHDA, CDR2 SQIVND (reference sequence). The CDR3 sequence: CASSRIFDGYTF.

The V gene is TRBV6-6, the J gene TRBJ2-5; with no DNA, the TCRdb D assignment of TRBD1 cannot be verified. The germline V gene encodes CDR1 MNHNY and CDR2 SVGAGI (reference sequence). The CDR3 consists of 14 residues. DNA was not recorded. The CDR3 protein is CASSPLTGWETQYF.

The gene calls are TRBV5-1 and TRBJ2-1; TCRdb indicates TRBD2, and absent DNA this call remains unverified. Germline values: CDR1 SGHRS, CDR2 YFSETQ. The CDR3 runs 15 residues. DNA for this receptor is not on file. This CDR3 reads CASSSSTSGMNEQFF.

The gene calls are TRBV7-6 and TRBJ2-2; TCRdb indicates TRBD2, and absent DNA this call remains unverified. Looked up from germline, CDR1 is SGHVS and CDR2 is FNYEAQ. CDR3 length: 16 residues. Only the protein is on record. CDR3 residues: CASSLESGPNTGELFF.

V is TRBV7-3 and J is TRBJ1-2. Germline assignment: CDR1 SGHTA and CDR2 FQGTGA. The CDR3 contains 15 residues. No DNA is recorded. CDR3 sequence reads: CASSPGRGLGGGYTF. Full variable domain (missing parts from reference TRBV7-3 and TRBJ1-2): GAGVSQTPSNKVTEKGKYVELRCDPISGHTALYWYRQSLGQGPEFLIYFQGTGAADDSGLPNDRFFAVRPEGSVSTLKIQRTERGDSAVYLCASSPGRGLGGGYTFGSGTRLTVV.

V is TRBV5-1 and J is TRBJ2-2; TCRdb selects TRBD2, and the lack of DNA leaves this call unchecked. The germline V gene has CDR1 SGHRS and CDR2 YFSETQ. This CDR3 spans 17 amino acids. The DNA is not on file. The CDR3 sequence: CASSLLYPGAVAGELFF.

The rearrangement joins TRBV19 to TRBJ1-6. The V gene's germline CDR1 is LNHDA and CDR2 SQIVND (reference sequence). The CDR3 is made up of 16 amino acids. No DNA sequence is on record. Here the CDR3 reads CASRTDGSSYNSPLHF.

Here the CDR3 reads CAISERDRVFGYTF. The rearrangement links TRBV10-3 to TRBJ1-2; the D call from TCRdb, TRBD1, cannot be confirmed without DNA. Germline lookup yields CDR1 ENHRY and CDR2 SYGVKD. CDR3 length: 14 residues. This entry has no DNA.

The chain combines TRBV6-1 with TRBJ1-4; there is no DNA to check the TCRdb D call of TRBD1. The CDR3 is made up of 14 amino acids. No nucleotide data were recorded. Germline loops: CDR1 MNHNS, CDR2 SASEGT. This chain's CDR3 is CASSRDSQNEKLFF.

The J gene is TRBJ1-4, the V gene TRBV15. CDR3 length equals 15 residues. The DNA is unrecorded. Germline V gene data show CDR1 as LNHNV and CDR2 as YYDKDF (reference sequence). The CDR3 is CATSRDWGTNEKLFF.

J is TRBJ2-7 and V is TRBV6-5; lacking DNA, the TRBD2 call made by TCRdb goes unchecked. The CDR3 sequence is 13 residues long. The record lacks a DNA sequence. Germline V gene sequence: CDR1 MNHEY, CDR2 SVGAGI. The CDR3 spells CASTNAIVNEQYF.

CDR3 loop: CASSPIGGSQPQHF. The chain couples TRBV18 to TRBJ1-5. CDR1 and CDR2 from the germline V gene are KGHSH and LQKENI. The CDR3 covers 14 residues. No DNA is listed.

The CDR3: CASSLWGSAGGAKGYTF. The chain joins TRBV28 to TRBJ1-2. In germline, CDR1 is MDHEN, CDR2 SYDVKM. The CDR3 runs 17 residues. The coding DNA is unavailable.

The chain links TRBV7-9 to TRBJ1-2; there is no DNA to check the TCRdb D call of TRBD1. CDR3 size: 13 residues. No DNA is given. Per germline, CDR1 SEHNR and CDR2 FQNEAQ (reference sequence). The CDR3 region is CASSRQGMAGYTF.

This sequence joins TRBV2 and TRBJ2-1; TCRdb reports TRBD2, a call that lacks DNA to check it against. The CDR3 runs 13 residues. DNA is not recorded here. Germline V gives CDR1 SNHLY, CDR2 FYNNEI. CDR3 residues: CASSDLTGDEQFF.

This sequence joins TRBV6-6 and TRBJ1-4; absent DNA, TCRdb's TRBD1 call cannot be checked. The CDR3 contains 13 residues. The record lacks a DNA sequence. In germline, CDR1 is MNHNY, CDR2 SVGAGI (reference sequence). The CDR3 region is CASNNRAVEKLFF.

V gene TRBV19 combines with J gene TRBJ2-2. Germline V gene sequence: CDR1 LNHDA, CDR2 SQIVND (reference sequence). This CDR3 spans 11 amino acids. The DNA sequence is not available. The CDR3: CASRRKGELFF.

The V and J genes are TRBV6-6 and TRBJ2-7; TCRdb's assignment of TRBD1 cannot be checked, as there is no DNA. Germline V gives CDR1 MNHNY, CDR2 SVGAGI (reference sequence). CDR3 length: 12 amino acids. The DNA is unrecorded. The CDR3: CASSPGSYEQYF.

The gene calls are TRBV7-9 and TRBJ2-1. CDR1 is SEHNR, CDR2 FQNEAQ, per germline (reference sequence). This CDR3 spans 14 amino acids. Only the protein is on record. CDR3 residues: CASNIAAKYNEQFF.

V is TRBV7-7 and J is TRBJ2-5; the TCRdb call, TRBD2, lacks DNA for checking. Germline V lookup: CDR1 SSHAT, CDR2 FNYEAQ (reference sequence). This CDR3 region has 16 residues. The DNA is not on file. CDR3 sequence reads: CASSDSSGTRAETQYF.

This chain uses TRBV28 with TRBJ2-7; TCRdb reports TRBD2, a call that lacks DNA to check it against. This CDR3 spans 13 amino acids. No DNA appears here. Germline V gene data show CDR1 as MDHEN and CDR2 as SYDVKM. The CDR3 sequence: CASSPRGGYEQYF.

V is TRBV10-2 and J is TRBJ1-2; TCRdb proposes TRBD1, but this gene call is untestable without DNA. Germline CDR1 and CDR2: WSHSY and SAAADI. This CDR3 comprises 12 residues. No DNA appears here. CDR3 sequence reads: CASGDRGSGYTF.

The CDR3 is CASSVQGAGANVLTF. The chain has TRBV7-9 and TRBJ2-6; TCRdb outputs TRBD1, but without DNA this stays unchecked. The CDR3 has 15 amino acids. No nucleotide data were recorded. CDR1 and CDR2 (germline): SEHNR, FQNEAQ (reference sequence).

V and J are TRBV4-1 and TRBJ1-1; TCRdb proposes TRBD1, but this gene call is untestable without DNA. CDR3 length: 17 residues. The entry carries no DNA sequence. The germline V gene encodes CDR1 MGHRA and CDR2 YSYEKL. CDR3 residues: CASSQDKLGTSNTEAFF.